Listed here is a single TCR beta chain. Genomic DNA template from tumor biopsies or peripheral blood, roughly 616 ng to 6,500 ng input. Assay: immunoSEQ multiplex PCR; the TCRdb copy retains only in-frame clones and omits some. The repertoire holds fewer than 50,000 clones, with 81% as singletons. V was pared by 2 bases and J by 0 bases, with 11 bases between. The CDR3 sequence is 16 residues long. Germline CDR1 reads MDHEN; CDR2 reads SYDVKM. The sample comes from a study of T cells in tumors after PD-1 blockade. In the study overall: No patient had prior checkpoint blockade, systemic immunosuppression, or radiotherapy within 4 weeks. Treatment was either pembrolizumab 200 mg every 3 weeks or cemiplimab 350 mg every 2 weeks.

This TCR came from a human donor with basal cell carcinoma. The source was PBMCs, collected before anti-PD-1 treatment. The V call is TRBV28, the J call TRBJ2-1; possibly TRBD2 for D (6 bases). This CDR3 reads CASSLAGLSSYNEQFF. DNA for the CDR3: TGTGCCAGCAGTTTAGCGGGGCTGAGCTCCTACAATGAGCAGTTCTTC.